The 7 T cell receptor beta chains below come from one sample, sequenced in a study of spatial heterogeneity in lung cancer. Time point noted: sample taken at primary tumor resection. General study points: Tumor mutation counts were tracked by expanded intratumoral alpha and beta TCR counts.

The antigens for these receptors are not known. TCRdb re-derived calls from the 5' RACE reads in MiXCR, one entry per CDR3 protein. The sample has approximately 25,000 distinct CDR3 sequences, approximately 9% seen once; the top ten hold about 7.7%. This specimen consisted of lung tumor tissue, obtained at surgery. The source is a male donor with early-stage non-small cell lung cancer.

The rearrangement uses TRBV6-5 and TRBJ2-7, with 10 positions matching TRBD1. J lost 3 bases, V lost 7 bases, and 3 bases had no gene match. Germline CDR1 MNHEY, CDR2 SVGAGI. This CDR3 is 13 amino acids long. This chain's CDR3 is CASTRDRGYEQYF. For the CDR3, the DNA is TGTGCCAGCACCCGGGACAGGGGCTACGAGCAGTACTTC.

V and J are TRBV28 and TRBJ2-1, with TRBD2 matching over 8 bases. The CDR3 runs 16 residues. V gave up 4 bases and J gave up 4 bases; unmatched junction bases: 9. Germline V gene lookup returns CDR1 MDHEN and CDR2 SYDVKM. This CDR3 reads CASSYPWPSGYNEQFF. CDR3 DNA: TGTGCCAGCAGTTACCCCTGGCCTAGCGGGTACAATGAGCAGTTCTTC.

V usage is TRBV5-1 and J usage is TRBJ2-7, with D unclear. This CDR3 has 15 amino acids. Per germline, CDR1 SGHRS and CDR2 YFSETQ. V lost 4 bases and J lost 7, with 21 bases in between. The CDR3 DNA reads TGCGCCAGCAGCCTGGCACCGGGCCCTTCTCAGGAGCAGTACTTC. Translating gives CASSLAPGPSQEQYF. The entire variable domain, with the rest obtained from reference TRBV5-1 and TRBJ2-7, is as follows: KAGVTQTPRYLIKTRGQQVTLSCSPISGHRSVSWYQQTPGQGLQFLFEYFSETQRNKGNFPGRFSGRQFSNSRSEMNVSTLELGDSALYLCASSLAPGPSQEQYFGPGTRLTVT.

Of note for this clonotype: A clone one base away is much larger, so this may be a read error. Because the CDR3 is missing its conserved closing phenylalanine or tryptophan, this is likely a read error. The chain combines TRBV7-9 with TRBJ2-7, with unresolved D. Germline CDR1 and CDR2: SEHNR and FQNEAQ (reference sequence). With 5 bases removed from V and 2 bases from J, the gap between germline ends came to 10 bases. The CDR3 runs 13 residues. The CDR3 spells CASSPTLTYEQYL. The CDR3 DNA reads TGTGCCAGCAGCCCGACCCTTACCTACGAGCAGTACCTC.

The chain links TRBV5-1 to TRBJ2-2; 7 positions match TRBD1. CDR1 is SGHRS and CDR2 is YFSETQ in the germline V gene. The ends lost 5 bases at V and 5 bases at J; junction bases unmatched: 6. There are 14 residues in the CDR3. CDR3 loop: CASRVTGDTGELFF. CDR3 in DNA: TGCGCCAGCAGAGTCACAGGGGATACCGGGGAGCTGTTTTTT. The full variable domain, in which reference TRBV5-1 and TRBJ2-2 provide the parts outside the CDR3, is KAGVTQTPRYLIKTRGQQVTLSCSPISGHRSVSWYQQTPGQGLQFLFEYFSETQRNKGNFPGRFSGRQFSNSRSEMNVSTLELGDSALYLCASRVTGDTGELFFGEGSRLTVL.

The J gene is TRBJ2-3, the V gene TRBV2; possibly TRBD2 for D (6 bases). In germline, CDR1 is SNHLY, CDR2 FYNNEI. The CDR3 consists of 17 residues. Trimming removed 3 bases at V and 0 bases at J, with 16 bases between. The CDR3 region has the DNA TGTGCCAGCAGTGATTCGACCGCGGGACTGAGCACAGATACGCAGTATTTT. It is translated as CASSDSTAGLSTDTQYF.

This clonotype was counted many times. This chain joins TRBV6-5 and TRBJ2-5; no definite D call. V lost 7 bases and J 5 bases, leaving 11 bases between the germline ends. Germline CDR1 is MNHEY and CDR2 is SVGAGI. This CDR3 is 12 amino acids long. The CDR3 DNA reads TGTGCCAGCACCTCCTCCGGGGAGACCCAGTACTTC. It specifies CASTSSGETQYF.